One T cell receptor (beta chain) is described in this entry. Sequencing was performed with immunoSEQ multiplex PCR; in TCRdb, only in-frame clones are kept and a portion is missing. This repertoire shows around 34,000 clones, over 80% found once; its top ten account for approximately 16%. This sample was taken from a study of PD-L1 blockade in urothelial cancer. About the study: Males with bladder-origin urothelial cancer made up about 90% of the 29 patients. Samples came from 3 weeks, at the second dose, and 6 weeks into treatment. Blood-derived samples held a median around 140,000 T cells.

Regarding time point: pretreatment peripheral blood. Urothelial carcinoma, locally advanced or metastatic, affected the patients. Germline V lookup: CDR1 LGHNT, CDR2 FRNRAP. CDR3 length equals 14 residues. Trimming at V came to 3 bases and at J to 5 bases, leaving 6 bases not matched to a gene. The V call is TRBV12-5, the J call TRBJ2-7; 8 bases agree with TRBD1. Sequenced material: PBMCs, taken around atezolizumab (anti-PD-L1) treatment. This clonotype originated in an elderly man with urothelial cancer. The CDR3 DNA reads TGTGCTAGTGGTTTTTCAGGGGGCCCCAACGAGCAGTACTTC. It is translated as CASGFSGGPNEQYF.